Below are 17 T cell receptor beta chains sequenced from a single sample in a study of molecular identifiers for immune sequencing clone quantification listed by TCRdb under 2018. To prepare the library, PCR was applied. Sequenced using an Illumina HiSeq 4000. TCRdb passed the public sequencing reads through fastp at Q25 and MiXCR, retaining productive beta sequences. A single entry per CDR3 protein holds the most common genes and DNA from its merged rows. The sample profile shows more than 450,000 distinct CDR3 sequences; about a fifth of them were found once. Jointly, the top ten make up more than 0.8% of the sample. The sequenced sample was naive CD8+ T cells from blood, with Jurkat cell RNA spiked in. This sample's cell subset or site label indicates: FACS-sorted CD8+CD4-CCR7+CD45RA+ naive T cells. Receptors were obtained from a human donor in good health. Some libraries in this study had Jurkat cell RNA spiked in.

For this clonotype: This clone may be a read error of a much larger clone one base away. The rearrangement links TRBV9 to TRBJ1-1; tentative D call: TRBD1 (6 bases). There are 13 residues in the CDR3. Looked up from germline, CDR1 is SGDLS and CDR2 is YYNGEE. The CDR3 nucleotides read TGTGCCAGCAGCGTAGGGGGGCAGACTGGAGCTTTCTTT. This sequence encodes CASSVGGQTGAFF.

Of note for this clonotype: Relative to the germline gene, one junction end is altered; a read error may explain this. This chain joins TRBV11-3 and TRBJ2-3; D possibly uses TRBD1 or TRBD2 (5 bases each). CDR1 is SGHNT, CDR2 YENEEA, per germline. The CDR3 contains 15 residues. CDR3 in amino acids: CASGLAEGMADTQYF. The CDR3 region has the DNA TGTGCCAGCGGCTTAGCCGAGGGGATGGCAGATACGCAGTATTTT.

This clonotype was detected many times. The CDR3 region has the DNA TGTGCCAGCAGATGGGACAATGAGCAGTTCTTC. Translation: CASRWDNEQFF. The chain links TRBV6-2 or TRBV6-3 to TRBJ2-1; D is uncertain. CDR3 size: 11 residues. The ends were cut back, 6 bases at V and 5 bases at J, with 5 bases in the middle. Germline values: CDR1 MNHEY, CDR2 SVGEGT.

This clonotype occurred a few times. CDR3 loop: CASSTGTGLDIQYF. CDR3 nucleotide sequence: TGTGCCAGCAGCACCGGGACAGGGTTGGACATTCAGTACTTC. This chain joins TRBV5-5 and TRBJ2-4, with 9 nucleotides matching TRBD1. V lost 4 bases, J lost 8 bases, and 7 bases stayed unmatched. The length of the CDR3 is 14 residues. Germline V gene sequence: CDR1 SGHKS, CDR2 YYEKEE (reference sequence).

The table lists this clonotype with many counts. The genes are TRBV6-5 and TRBJ2-7; TRBD1 matches 12 bases. The CDR3 is made up of 14 amino acids. Germline CDR1 and CDR2: MNHEY and SVGAGI. The J segment lost 6 bases and the V segment lost 7 bases, leaving 7 bases of the junction unmatched. The CDR3 nucleotides are TGTGCCAGCACAATGGGGACAGGGGGCTCCGAGCAGTACTTC. Residues: CASTMGTGGSEQYF.

The chain recombines TRBV10-2 with TRBJ2-4; D unclear. Germline-derived CDR1 and CDR2 are WSHSY and SAAADI. The CDR3 length is 14 residues. Trimming removed 6 bases at V and 2 bases at J, with 11 bases between. The CDR3 region is CASRGFGTKNIQYF. CDR3 coding DNA: TGCGCCAGCAGGGGTTTTGGGACCAAAAACATTCAGTACTTC.

The chain employs TRBV12-3 or TRBV12-4 and TRBJ2-7; 11 nucleotides agree with TRBD2. Trimming took 7 bases from V and 5 from J; bases not matched to a gene: 4. The CDR3 loop spans 13 amino acids. The CDR3, as DNA: TGTGCCAGCAACCTACTAGCGGGGGACGAGCAGTACTTC. Protein sequence: CASNLLAGDEQYF.

This clonotype was seen at least ten times. The V call is TRBV7-2, the J call TRBJ2-3; TRBD2 matches 8 bases. V lost 3 bases and J lost 0; bases outside the gene matches: 20. The length of the CDR3 is 21 residues. Germline V CDR1 and CDR2: SGHTA, FQGNSA. This chain's CDR3 is CASSFRMIAGIRDPSTDTQYF. The CDR3 DNA follows: TGTGCCAGCAGCTTTAGGATGATAGCGGGGATCCGAGACCCTAGCACAGATACGCAGTATTTT.

Worth noting for this clonotype: Just one base apart from a much larger clone, this may be a read error. The gene calls are TRBV14 and TRBJ2-5; D unresolved. This CDR3 has 12 residues. Germline CDR1 SGHDN, CDR2 FVKESK. The CDR3 spells CASSQGVETQCF. The CDR3 DNA reads TGTGCCAGCAGCCAAGGGGTAGAGACCCAGTGCTTC.

As for this clonotype: A much bigger clone sits one base away, suggesting this may be a read error. This chain links TRBV4-1 with TRBJ2-3; D unclear. CDR3 length: 12 amino acids. Germline CDR1 is MGHRA and CDR2 is YSYEKL. The CDR3 protein is CANSQPRDTQYF. In DNA form, the CDR3 reads TGCGCCAACAGCCAACCAAGAGATACGCAGTATTTT.

The chain has TRBV11-2 and TRBJ1-2, with D tentatively TRBD1 (5 bases). Between the trimmed V and J ends, which lost 3 bases and 4 bases, there was a span of 15 bases. Per the germline V gene, CDR1 is SGHAT and CDR2 is FQNNGV. This CDR3 spans 15 amino acids. The CDR3 DNA reads as TGTGCCAGCAGCTTTCCTTATTCGGGGCCCTATGGCTACACCTTC. It specifies CASSFPYSGPYGYTF.

This clonotype was picked up a small number of times. V is TRBV10-3 and J is TRBJ2-2; D is unclear. This CDR3 contains 13 residues. Trimming left V 5 bases short and J 3 bases short, with 7 bases between. The germline CDR1 and CDR2 sequences are ENHRY and SYGVKD. The CDR3 nucleotides are TGTGCCATCAGTACTACCGACACCGGGGAGCTGTTTTTT. As protein: CAISTTDTGELFF.

This clonotype occurred a few times. V is TRBV6-6 and J is TRBJ2-7; D is unclear. Trimming shortened V by 6 bases and J by 0 bases, and 6 bases separated the two germline ends. This CDR3 spans 12 amino acids. The V gene's germline CDR1 is MNHNY and CDR2 SVGAGI (reference sequence). This CDR3 reads CASRVSSYEQYF. The CDR3 DNA is TGTGCCAGCAGGGTATCCTCCTACGAGCAGTACTTC.

The chain combines TRBV12-3 or TRBV12-4 with TRBJ2-3; either TRBD1 or TRBD2 may supply D (5 bases each). The V gene lost 1 base and the J gene lost 0 bases, with 11 bases spanning the gap. This CDR3 comprises 16 residues. The CDR3 loop reads CASSLVWGISTDTQYF. Here the CDR3 DNA reads TGTGCCAGCAGTTTAGTTTGGGGGATTAGCACAGATACGCAGTATTTT.

The genes are TRBV4-1 and TRBJ1-3, with D hard to call. CDR3 length: 15 amino acids. The V end was cut by 1 base, the J end by 2 bases, with 9 bases between. CDR1 MGHRA and CDR2 YSYEKL come from the germline V gene. The CDR3 DNA is TGCGCCAGCAGCCAAGGGTCGGCCACTGGAAACACCATATATTTT. Protein product: CASSQGSATGNTIYF.

At least ten counts were recorded for this clonotype. The chain couples TRBV6-2 or TRBV6-3 to TRBJ1-5; TRBD1 matches at 8 bases. Germline V CDR1 and CDR2: MNHEY, SVGEGT. V shed 6 bases, J shed 6 bases, and the junction held 7 bases outside the gene matches. CDR3 length: 14 residues. The CDR3 DNA sequence: TGTGCCAGCAGCGTTGACAGGGGTGGTCAGCCCCAGCATTTT. As protein: CASSVDRGGQPQHF.

This chain joins TRBV27 and TRBJ2-3, with 7 bases matching TRBD2. Germline assignment: CDR1 MNHEY and CDR2 SMNVEV (reference sequence). V shed 4 bases and J 2 bases; nucleotides not matched to a gene: 15. The CDR3 sequence is 18 residues long. The CDR3 coding sequence is TGTGCCAGCAGTTGGTCCTCCGCGGGGGTGATAGTCACAGATACGCAGTATTTT. Its translation: CASSWSSAGVIVTDTQYF.